This TCR beta chain was observed in a study of blood T cells in healthy people across ages (dated by TCRdb to about 2015). As for the study more broadly: In model experiments, template switching captured roughly one uniquely barcoded TCR beta cDNA molecule for every two T cells. Age-related changes in TCR beta repertoire diversity were measured in the study by deep sequencing normalized with unique cDNA molecular identifiers. Donors were grouped into four age groups: young (average roughly 15 years), middle-aged (about 40), aged (around 60) and long-lived (about 89). To avoid experimental bias, donors of different ages were spread randomly across the sequencing lanes. Using the same blood draw, the study looked at two additional independent replicas of 1 million unique cDNA reads for two donors, one aged 18 to 30 and the other aged 80 or older.

The approximately 40 donors, aged roughly 6 to 95 years, were systemically healthy Caucasian individuals from Russia. Each donor gave ten milliliters of peripheral blood, collected into EDTA-treated Vacutainer tubes. Ficoll-Paque density-gradient centrifugation was used to isolate PBMCs, with at least 7 million obtained per sample. Trizol reagent was used to extract total RNA from PBMCs, with at least 5.5 micrograms per sample. Naive CD45RAhigh/CD27high T cell percentages were measured by flow cytometry on a PBMC aliquot from every donor. Inclusive of the bounding cysteine and phenylalanine, the CDR3 is 15 residues long. Of the read, only the CDR3 DNA is kept; its 45 bases are in frame from base 1. V has 3 bases trimmed and J has 4 bases trimmed; junction bases matching no gene number 6. A word on this clonotype: It lacks a known antigen. Per-nucleotide qualities are absent, and no much larger clonotype sits a single base away.

What the authors observed across the whole study: Estimates of total diversity based on one million sequenced T cells were regarded as lower bounds and as underestimates. Compared with the aged group, the long-lived group had more naive CD4+ T cells, fewer expanded clones and increased TCR diversity, suggesting age selection. Because profiling used bulk unsorted PBMCs, naive and antigen-experienced compartments could not be compared conclusively. Observed TCR beta diversity per million T cells fell roughly linearly with age, and a significant reduction was already apparent by age around 44. Donor CMV infection status was unknown, potentially confounding age-related changes in expanded clonotypes. The percentage of naive T cells measured by flow cytometry correlated strongly with observed TCR beta diversity.

The library came from 5' RACE. For sequencing, an Illumina HiSeq 2500 was employed. A second roughly 6 to 11 cycle PCR used a sample-barcoded 5' primer and a J-beta primer mix. A template-switch 5' adaptor carrying 12 random nucleotides introduced a unique molecular identifier onto each TCR beta cDNA molecule. At least 2.5 million CDR3-containing paired-end reads were obtained from each sample. First-strand cDNA was synthesized from all RNA with the Mint cDNA synthesis kit, primed by a TRBC-specific oligonucleotide. Following uracil-DNA glycosylase treatment, all cDNA underwent a first 18-cycle PCR with the universal primers M1SS and BC2_uni_R. As for the authors' bioinformatics: Normalization of each sample was performed by random selection of 1 million high-quality reads, each carrying a distinct molecular identifier. Instead of being binned into consensus sequences, reads with shared molecular identifiers were discarded. MiTCR, with a Q25 quality threshold and the strictest error-elimination algorithm, was used for CDR3 identification, clonotype clustering and error correction. A nonparametric unseen species model with Euler transformation was used to estimate lower-bound total TCR beta diversity. TCRdb trimmed public reads at Q25 via fastp, called clones via MiXCR and kept in-frame beta chains. All rows with the same CDR3 protein become a single entry with the most common DNA and genes. The V and J calls come from TCRdb's annotation, not from the publication. The sample table shows about 670,000 distinct CDR3 sequences, and 45% to 60% are seen once. The ten top clones hold 13% of the sample.

The sequence derives from a woman aged 80 or older in good health. This chain joins TRBV12-3 or TRBV12-4 to TRBJ1-2, and TRBD1 aligns with 9 junction nucleotides. Sequencing was carried out using blood. The DNA is TGTGCCAGCAGTTTCCATGGGACAGGGACCTATGGCTACACCTTC. Translated, this gives CASSFHGTGTYGYTF.